The clone carrying this T cell receptor (beta chain) was recorded once. The sample is drawn from a study of early stage breast cancer tumors. Repertoires were generated with immunoSEQ multiplex PCR, while TCRdb's copy carries only in-frame clones and drops some. The data hold fewer than 75,000 clones, with roughly 80% observed a single time. Trimming removed 4 bases at V and 4 bases at J, with 7 bases between. Germline V gives CDR1 GTSNPN, CDR2 SVGIG (reference sequence). The length of the CDR3 is 11 residues. This TCR was sampled from a person aged 30-39 years with breast cancer. The sequencing sample was made of blood. The chain combines TRBV30 with TRBJ1-1; D is unclear. The CDR3 nucleotides are TGTGCCTGGAACGGGCCCACTGAAGCTTTCTTT. It encodes CAWNGPTEAFF.